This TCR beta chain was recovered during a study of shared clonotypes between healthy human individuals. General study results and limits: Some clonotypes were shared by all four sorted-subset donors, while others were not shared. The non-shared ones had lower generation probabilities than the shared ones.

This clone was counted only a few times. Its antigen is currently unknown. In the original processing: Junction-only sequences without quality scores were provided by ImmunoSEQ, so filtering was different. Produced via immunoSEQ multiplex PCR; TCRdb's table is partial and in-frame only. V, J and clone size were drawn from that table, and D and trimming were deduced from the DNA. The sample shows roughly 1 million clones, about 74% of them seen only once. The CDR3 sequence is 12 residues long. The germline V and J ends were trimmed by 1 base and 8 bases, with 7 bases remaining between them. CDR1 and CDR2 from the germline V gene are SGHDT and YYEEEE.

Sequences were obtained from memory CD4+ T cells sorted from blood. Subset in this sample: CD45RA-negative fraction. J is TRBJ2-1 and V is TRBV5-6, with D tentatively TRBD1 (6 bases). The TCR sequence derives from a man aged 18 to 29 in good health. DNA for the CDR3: TGTGCCAGCAGCTTGACAGGGCATGAGCAGTTCTTC. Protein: CASSLTGHEQFF.